This T cell receptor (beta chain) was recovered during a study of cytomegalovirus exposure and HLA in healthy donors. The PCR had 60 Vbeta and 13 Jbeta primers. Per the original data handling: Counted up in a later analysis, unique TCR beta chains came to about 80 million, with around 9.9 million shared. Only in-frame clones appear in the TCRdb table, and some are missing; sequencing was by immunoSEQ multiplex PCR. Clonal size and the V and J genes are those of that table, whereas D and trimming came from the DNA. The sample lists about 170,000 clones; more than 80% were seen once. This TCR was sampled from a male donor in good health and CMV-seronegative. Material: PBMCs.

The CDR3 loop is CASSTNTRGEKLFF. Written as DNA, the CDR3 is TGTGCCAGTAGTACCAATACACGGGGTGAAAAACTGTTTTTT. The genes are TRBV19 and TRBJ1-4, with D hard to call. Germline V gene sequence: CDR1 LNHDA, CDR2 SQIVND (reference sequence). The ends were cut back, 4 bases at V and 7 bases at J, with 13 bases in the middle. The CDR3 runs to 14 residues.